This T cell receptor beta chain was sequenced for a study of blood T cell repertoires in COVID-19 (dated by TCRdb to about 2020). Turning to the overall study: Collaborator samples came from the United States, Italy and Spain and covered acute and convalescent phases of COVID-19. The material from the prospective study consisted of cDNA or gDNA derived from T cells, B-cell-depleted T cells, or PBMCs. Subjects who had been exposed to COVID-19, were actively infected with it, or had recovered from it provided the deeply sampled blood TCRbeta repertoires that made up the dataset. The repertoires were released in a freely available public database meant as a resource for research on the immune response to SARS-CoV-2. The samples were drawn from two sources: the first 160 participants of the ongoing ImmuneRACE study, and over 950 subjects contributed by 6 global collaborators. The sample metadata nearly always contained a de-identified subject ID, COVID-19 status, age in years and sex. Where HLA class I and class II types were available, the types were taken from metadata supplied by the sample provider, not from assay-based typing. The paper's findings and limits, for the study overall: The amount of clinical and demographic metadata varied by source and participant and was provided uncurated.

Collaborating institutions collected whole blood in K2EDTA tubes following their own protocols. For TCRbeta analysis, collaborators shipped samples as frozen whole blood, isolated PBMCs, or DNA extracted from either of those sample types. CDR1 and CDR2 are read off the germline V gene (reference sequence) as GTSNPN and SVGIG. The cysteine opens and the phenylalanine closes a CDR3 of 18 amino acids. Only the CDR3 DNA stays, 54 bases, in frame from base 1. Deletion took 0 bases off V and 0 bases off J, with a span of 18 bases between the germline ends. TCRbeta CDR3 regions were amplified from genomic DNA by means of the immunoSEQ Assay, a bias-controlled multiplex PCR. In the source study's methods: Nucleated cell counts per sample were estimated from amplification of reference gene primers within the assay. To quantify the absolute abundance of each unique TCRbeta CDR3 rearrangement, sequence reads were collapsed and filtered. For each sample, productive Simpson clonality was calculated by taking the square root of Simpson's diversity index across productive rearrangements. Not all clones reach the TCRdb copy of this immuneACCESS table, which keeps in-frame sequences only. Checked studies attribute under half of the gap to unresolved V genes and leave the rest unexplained. The DNA was the basis for D and trimming; V, J and clone size are from that table. The sample data list some 260,000 clones, and approximately 80% of these were observed just once. Roughly 9.8% of the sample comes from the top ten.

About this clone: The antigen it recognizes is unknown. No much larger clonotype is one base removed from it; base qualities were not supplied.

The receptor was isolated from a man older than 75 with acute or convalescent COVID-19. The chain links TRBV30 with TRBJ1-3; there is no confident call for the D gene. The sequenced material came from peripheral blood. The DNA reads as follows: TGTGCCTGGAGTGTACCCCTGGAGACCAAGAGCTCTGGAAACACCATATATTTT. Translated, this gives CAWSVPLETKSSGNTIYF.